Included here is one TCR beta chain sequence, with context. What it binds is not known. The sample is drawn from a study of T-cell memory formation after mild COVID-19. Across the study: Each donor largely had its own TCR clusters. General observations from the study: Nothing confirmed that second-wave clones peaking on day 37 were specific for SARS-CoV-2. Clones contracting day 15 to 85 were balanced CD4/CD8; later expanders leaned CD4+.

There are 13 residues in the CDR3. The ends were cut back, 0 bases at V and 6 bases at J, with 9 bases in the middle. CDR1 and CDR2 from the germline V gene are SGHRS and YFSETQ. Constant-segment primers served in 5'RACE that generated TCR alpha and TCR beta cDNA libraries bearing sample barcodes and UMIs. TCRdb processed the 5' RACE reads anew with MiXCR; each CDR3 protein has one entry. The table shows roughly 150,000 distinct CDR3 sequences, with 10% to 15% occurring only once. The sequence came from a man in his late teens or twenties who had mild COVID-19 (a few samples of this study predate the infection). Cell type and time point are not known. The sample comprised PBMCs or a T cell subset sorted from them (not recorded which). The V call is TRBV5-1, the J call TRBJ1-1; tentatively, D is TRBD1 (5 bases). Here the CDR3 reads CASSLGGGAEAFF. Here the CDR3 DNA reads TGCGCCAGCAGCTTGGGGGGCGGCGCTGAAGCTTTCTTT.